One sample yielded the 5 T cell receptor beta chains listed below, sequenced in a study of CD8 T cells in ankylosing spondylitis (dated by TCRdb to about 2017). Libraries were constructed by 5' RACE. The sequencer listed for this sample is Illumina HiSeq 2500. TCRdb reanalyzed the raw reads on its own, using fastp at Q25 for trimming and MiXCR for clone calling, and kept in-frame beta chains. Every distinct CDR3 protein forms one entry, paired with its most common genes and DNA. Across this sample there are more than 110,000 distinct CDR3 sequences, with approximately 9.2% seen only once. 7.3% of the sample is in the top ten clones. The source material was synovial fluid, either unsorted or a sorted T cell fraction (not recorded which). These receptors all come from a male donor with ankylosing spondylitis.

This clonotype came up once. The CDR3 DNA reads TGTGCCACCAGTGATCCCGGGGCGGGCTGGGTCGGCGAGCAGTACTTC. Its translation: CATSDPGAGWVGEQYF. The chain is built from TRBV24-1 and TRBJ2-7; D is possibly TRBD1 or TRBD2 (5 bases each). CDR3 length: 16 amino acids. Germline V gene data show CDR1 as KGHDR and CDR2 as SFDVKD. Trimming took off 3 bases at V and 6 bases at J, with 20 bases between the two ends.

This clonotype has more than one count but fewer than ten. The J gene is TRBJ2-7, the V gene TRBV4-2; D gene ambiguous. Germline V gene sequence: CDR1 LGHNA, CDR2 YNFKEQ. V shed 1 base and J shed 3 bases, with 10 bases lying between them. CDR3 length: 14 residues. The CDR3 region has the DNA TGTGCCAGCAGCCAAGCGGGTTTGAACTACGAGCAGTACTTC. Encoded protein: CASSQAGLNYEQYF.

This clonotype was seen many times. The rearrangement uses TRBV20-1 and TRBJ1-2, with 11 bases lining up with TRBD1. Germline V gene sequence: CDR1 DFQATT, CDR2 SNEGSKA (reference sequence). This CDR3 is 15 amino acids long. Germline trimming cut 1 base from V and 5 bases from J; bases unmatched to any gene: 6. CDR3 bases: TGCAGTGCTAGAGGTCCGGGACAGGGGGGGTATGGCTACACCTTC. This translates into CSARGPGQGGYGYTF.

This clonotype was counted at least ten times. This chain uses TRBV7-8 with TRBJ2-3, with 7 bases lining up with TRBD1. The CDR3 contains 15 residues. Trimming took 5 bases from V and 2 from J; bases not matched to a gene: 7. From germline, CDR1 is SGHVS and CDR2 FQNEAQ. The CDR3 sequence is CASSLRTGSTDTQYF. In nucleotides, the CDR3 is TGTGCCAGCAGCCTCCGGACAGGATCCACAGATACGCAGTATTTT.

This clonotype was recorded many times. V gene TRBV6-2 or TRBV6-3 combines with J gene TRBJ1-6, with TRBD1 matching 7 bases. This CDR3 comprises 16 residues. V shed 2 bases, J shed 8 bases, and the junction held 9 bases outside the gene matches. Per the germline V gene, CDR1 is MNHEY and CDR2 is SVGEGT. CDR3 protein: CASSYNPRQGYSPLHF. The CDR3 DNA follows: TGTGCCAGCAGTTACAATCCGAGACAGGGTTATTCACCCCTCCACTTT.